A selection of T cell receptor beta chains follows, all from one sample in a study of cytomegalovirus exposure and HLA in healthy donors. Sequencing used immunoSEQ multiplex PCR; TCRdb keeps in-frame clones, though not all of them. This sample has 30,000 to 35,000 clones, with over 60% found just once. Sequencing was done on a sample of PBMCs. All receptors derive from a man aged 35 to 55 in good health and CMV-seropositive. Each CDR3 is given without its conserved first and last residue. Fields, in order: V gene, D gene, J gene, CDR3 protein. The D gene is left open where the match is weak.

v_gene: TRBV5-6
d_gene: NA
j_gene: TRBJ1-5
CDR3aa: ASSFNNQPQH

v_gene: TRBV18
d_gene: TRBD1
j_gene: TRBJ2-3
CDR3aa: ASCPGQGSDTQY

v_gene: TRBV5-6
d_gene: NA
j_gene: NA
CDR3aa: ASSREQGPTYEQY

v_gene: TRBV6-5
d_gene: NA
j_gene: TRBJ1-1
CDR3aa: ASTIGTEAF

v_gene: TRBV29-1
d_gene: NA
j_gene: TRBJ1-1
CDR3aa: SVDPYANTEAF

v_gene: TRBV18
d_gene: NA
j_gene: TRBJ2-6
CDR3aa: ASSLTDISGANVLT

v_gene: TRBV6-5
d_gene: NA
j_gene: TRBJ1-4
CDR3aa: ASSYSRGNNEKLF

v_gene: TRBV11-3
d_gene: TRBD2
j_gene: TRBJ2-1
CDR3aa: ASSFRLAGGGEQF

v_gene: TRBV7-2
d_gene: NA
j_gene: TRBJ1-2
CDR3aa: ASSLVSGGDYGYT

v_gene: TRBV27
d_gene: TRBD2
j_gene: TRBJ2-3
CDR3aa: ASSSPGLATTDTQY

v_gene: TRBV7-9
d_gene: NA
j_gene: TRBJ1-5
CDR3aa: ASSPAGTLNQPQH

v_gene: TRBV11-3
d_gene: TRBD1
j_gene: TRBJ2-7
CDR3aa: ASSSQGAGEQY

v_gene: TRBV11-3
d_gene: NA
j_gene: NA
CDR3aa: ASSGGTAQVDEQY

v_gene: TRBV5-1
d_gene: NA
j_gene: TRBJ1-2
CDR3aa: ASRQLGQVRGYT

v_gene: TRBV7-2
d_gene: TRBD1
j_gene: TRBJ2-3
CDR3aa: ASSRDSSADTQY

v_gene: TRBV2
d_gene: TRBD1
j_gene: TRBJ2-3
CDR3aa: AITPGQMSTDTQY

v_gene: TRBV9
d_gene: NA
j_gene: TRBJ1-5
CDR3aa: ASSVDGGAGQPQH

v_gene: TRBV29-1
d_gene: TRBD2
j_gene: TRBJ2-1
CDR3aa: STFGLAGGPGNEQF

v_gene: TRBV20-1
d_gene: NA
j_gene: TRBJ2-5
CDR3aa: SVDIEETQY

v_gene: TRBV19
d_gene: TRBD2
j_gene: TRBJ2-3
CDR3aa: ASSWTSQQDTQY

v_gene: TRBV27
d_gene: NA
j_gene: TRBJ2-3
CDR3aa: ASSSRASSTDTQY

v_gene: TRBV9
d_gene: NA
j_gene: TRBJ2-1
CDR3aa: ASSVEGGSLVDEQF